This T cell receptor (beta chain) was identified during a study of cytomegalovirus exposure and HLA in healthy donors. Details on this clone: The antigen is undetermined.

PCR involved 60 Vbeta and 13 Jbeta primers. Measured with immunoSEQ multiplex PCR; TCRdb has only the in-frame clones, and not every one. The repertoire holds about 190,000 clones, with 87% as singletons. Germline trimming cut 6 bases from V and 6 bases from J; bases unmatched to any gene: 9. This CDR3 region has 15 residues. Looked up from germline, CDR1 is KGHSH and CDR2 is LQKENI. General study findings and limits: Most subjects' HLA-A and HLA-B alleles were reportedly predicted from TCR beta sequences.

V and J are TRBV18 and TRBJ1-5; TRBD1 matches 9 bases. Sequenced input: PBMCs. This receptor was taken from a boy aged 2 to 9 in good health and CMV-seronegative. The CDR3 region has the DNA TGTGCCAGCTCCTTCCGGGACAGGGTGAGTCAGCCCCAGCATTTT. It yields the protein CASSFRDRVSQPQHF.